The next 27 T cell receptor beta chains were all read from a single sample in a study of T cell responses to AZD1222 COVID-19 vaccine (dated by TCRdb to 2020 to 2023). Preparation of the library involved the immunoSEQ multiplex PCR assay. This is the immuneACCESS table as TCRdb keeps it, with only in-frame sequences that have V and J called. A part of the clones is gone; compared with another copy, unresolved V genes explain less than half, and the rest is unexplained. For this sample there are fewer than 200,000 clones; just under 90% appear just once. Of the sample, approximately 4.2% is held by the ten largest clones. According to the study, the label for this sample's time point signals: about 28 days (+/-7) after the second vaccine dose. The sample's treatment or condition label, decoded: meningococcal conjugate vaccine given as trial control. The sample consisted of peripheral blood, taken 28 days after the second dose of the MenACWY control vaccine. The origin of the receptors is an adult who received the MenACWY meningococcal vaccine as a control.

The chain couples TRBV6-5 to TRBJ1-2; tentative D call: TRBD1 (6 bases). V lost 4 bases and J 2 bases, leaving 11 bases between the germline ends. Germline-derived CDR1 and CDR2 are MNHEY and SVGAGI. The CDR3 length is 14 residues. CDR3 loop: CASSSPQGNYGYTF. The CDR3 DNA reads TGTGCCAGCAGTTCCCCGCAGGGGAACTATGGCTACACCTTC.

The genes are TRBV21-1 and TRBJ2-7; the DNA was not used to check the table's D call, TRBD2. TRBV21-1 is a documented pseudogene. This CDR3 region has 17 residues. CDR3 sequence reads: CASSKGGALAGSGKQYF. As DNA, the CDR3 is TGTGCCAGCAGCAAAGGGGGGGCACTAGCGGGCAGCGGAAAGCAGTACTTC.

This clone was counted between two and nine times. The chain links TRBV30 to TRBJ2-7; D gene ambiguous. The CDR3 sequence is 11 residues long. CDR1 is GTSNPN and CDR2 is SVGIG in the germline V gene (reference sequence). This chain's CDR3 is CGMAANYEQYF. CDR3 sequence (DNA): TGTGGGATGGCCGCCAACTACGAGCAGTACTTC.

The rearrangement links TRBV6-5 to TRBJ2-2; D is unclear. The CDR3 loop spans 12 amino acids. Germline V lookup: CDR1 MNHEY, CDR2 SVGAGI. V lost 4 bases and J lost 1, with 1 base in between. The CDR3 DNA reads TGTGCCAGCAGTTTGAACACCGGGGAGCTGTTTTTT. Translation: CASSLNTGELFF.

This chain connects TRBV9 to TRBJ2-7, with a possible D match to TRBD2 (5 bases). There are 13 residues in the CDR3. Germline V gene data show CDR1 as SGDLS and CDR2 as YYNGEE. Trimming took 1 base from V and 6 from J, leaving 11 bases between them. The CDR3: CASSVSPRGEQYF. CDR3 bases: TGTGCCAGCAGCGTATCCCCCCGGGGCGAGCAGTACTTC.

The V call is TRBV28, the J call TRBJ2-1; 12 bases match TRBD2. In germline, CDR1 is MDHEN, CDR2 SYDVKM. With 2 bases clipped from V and 4 bases from J, the junction kept 3 bases outside the gene matches. The CDR3 has 16 residues. The CDR3 loop reads CASSLVLAGGYNEQFF. The CDR3 nucleotides are TGTGCCAGCAGTTTAGTCCTAGCGGGAGGGTACAATGAGCAGTTCTTC.

The V call is TRBV5-4, the J call TRBJ1-6; no clear D gene. Germline V gene lookup returns CDR1 SGHNT and CDR2 YYREEE (reference sequence). The CDR3 consists of 15 residues. Trimming cost V 1 base and J 7 bases, with 12 bases left between them. In DNA form, the CDR3 reads TGTGCCAGCAGCTTGATAGGTCAACCCAATTCACCCCTCCACTTT. It encodes CASSLIGQPNSPLHF. The full variable domain, in which reference TRBV5-4 and TRBJ1-6 provide the parts outside the CDR3, is ETGVTQSPTHLIKTRGQQVTLRCSSQSGHNTVSWYQQALGQGPQFIFQYYREEENGRGNFPPRFSGLQFPNYSSELNVNALELDDSALYLCASSLIGQPNSPLHFGNGTRLTVT.

This clone was seen once. V and J are TRBV30 and TRBJ1-1; tentative D call: TRBD1 (5 bases). Trimming stripped 4 bases from V and 0 bases from J, with 6 bases between. Germline V gives CDR1 GTSNPN, CDR2 SVGIG (reference sequence). The CDR3 is 12 amino acids. As DNA, the CDR3 is TGTGCCTGGACAGGGATGAACACTGAAGCTTTCTTT. Protein product: CAWTGMNTEAFF.

The chain recombines TRBV5-1 with TRBJ2-5, with TRBD1 matching 8 bases. This CDR3 has 15 residues. V lost 4 bases and J lost 2; bases outside the gene matches: 7. Per the germline V gene, CDR1 is SGHRS and CDR2 is YFSETQ. DNA for the CDR3: TGCGCCAGCAGCCGCAATACAGGGGGGCAAGAGACCCAGTACTTC. It encodes CASSRNTGGQETQYF.

V usage is TRBV28 and J usage is TRBJ2-2, with 7 bases identical to TRBD2. The V gene's germline CDR1 is MDHEN and CDR2 SYDVKM. V was clipped by 3 bases and J by 5 bases; unmatched bases: 12. This CDR3 is 17 amino acids long. The CDR3 loop reads CASSFTKASGLTGELFF. CDR3 nucleotides: TGTGCCAGCAGTTTTACGAAGGCTAGCGGTCTTACCGGGGAGCTGTTTTTT.

This clone was seen just once. The chain links TRBV9 to TRBJ1-6; D gene ambiguous. The length of the CDR3 is 14 residues. The V gene's germline CDR1 is SGDLS and CDR2 YYNGEE. Trimming left V 4 bases short and J 8 bases short, with 13 bases between. CDR3 protein: CASSPNPGDSPLHF. The DNA for the CDR3 is TGTGCCAGCAGCCCCAATCCGGGCGATTCACCCCTCCACTTT.

The chain recombines TRBV28 with TRBJ1-1; D not resolved. Trimming stripped 8 bases from V and 6 bases from J, with 16 bases between. Germline assignment: CDR1 MDHEN and CDR2 SYDVKM. The CDR3 extends over 13 amino acids. The CDR3 region is CASCRAVVSEAFF. The CDR3 DNA reads TGTGCCAGCTGCCGGGCAGTAGTCTCTGAAGCTTTCTTT. Looking up the rest from reference TRBV28 and TRBJ1-1 gives the full variable domain: DVKVTQSSRYLVKRTGEKVFLECVQDMDHENMFWYRQDPGLGLRLIYFSYDVKMKEKGDIPEGYSVSREKKERFSLILESASTNQTSMYLCASCRAVVSEAFFGQGTRLTVV.

This chain uses TRBV4-3 with TRBJ1-2; no firm D call. Trimming left V 0 bases short and J 8 bases short, with 19 bases between. Per germline, CDR1 LGHNA and CDR2 YSLEER. The CDR3 loop spans 16 amino acids. CDR3 sequence reads: CASSQESGGSLQGYTF. The CDR3 nucleotides are TGCGCCAGCAGCCAAGAATCGGGAGGGTCCTTGCAGGGCTACACCTTC.

The chain joins TRBV14 to TRBJ2-5; D uncertain. Germline V gene data show CDR1 as SGHDN and CDR2 as FVKESK. The CDR3 sequence is 15 residues long. V was shortened by 0 bases and J by 7 bases, with 15 bases between the two germline ends. The CDR3 DNA sequence: TGTGCCAGCAGCCAAGATCTTGGGCAGATCGGGACCCAGTACTTC. It yields the protein CASSQDLGQIGTQYF.

This clone came up once. V usage is TRBV24-1 and J usage is TRBJ2-1, with D perhaps being TRBD1 or TRBD2 (5 bases each). Trimming shortened V by 2 bases and J by 5 bases, and 15 bases separated the two germline ends. This CDR3 spans 16 amino acids. Looked up from germline, CDR1 is KGHDR and CDR2 is SFDVKD. The CDR3 sequence: CATSDSPGTDNNEQFF. CDR3 nucleotides: TGTGCCACCAGTGATTCGCCCGGGACCGACAACAATGAGCAGTTCTTC.

The V call is TRBV19, the J call TRBJ1-1, with TRBD1 matching 7 bases. The V and J ends lost 9 bases and 2 bases, in that order; junction bases with no gene match: 9. CDR1 LNHDA and CDR2 SQIVND come from the germline V gene (reference sequence). The CDR3 covers 14 residues. The CDR3 region is CASSRDRRNTEAFF. The CDR3 DNA reads as TGTGCCAGCAGCCGGGACAGACGAAACACTGAAGCTTTCTTT.

The chain recombines TRBV10-3 with TRBJ2-5; D is perhaps TRBD1 (6 bases). Germline values: CDR1 ENHRY, CDR2 SYGVKD. The CDR3 spans 12 residues. The V end lost 7 bases, the J end lost 4 bases, and 10 bases lay between the germline ends. CDR3 sequence: CAINQQGETQYF. CDR3 sequence (DNA): TGTGCCATCAATCAACAGGGAGAGACCCAGTACTTC.

J is TRBJ2-5 and V is TRBV7-2; 11 bases match TRBD2. Trimming cost V 3 bases and J 4 bases; bases outside gene matches: 7. This CDR3 has 16 residues. Germline V gene data show CDR1 as SGHTA and CDR2 as FQGNSA. As DNA, the CDR3 is TGTGCCAGCAGCTTTCGTACTAGCGGGAGTGCAGAGACCCAGTACTTC. It is translated as CASSFRTSGSAETQYF. The full variable domain, completed using reference TRBV7-2 and TRBJ2-5, is GAGVSQSPSNKVTEKGKDVELRCDPISGHTALYWYRQSLGQGLEFLIYFQGNSAPDKSGLPSDRFSAERTGGSVSTLTIQRTQQEDSAVYLCASSFRTSGSAETQYFGPGTRLLVL.

This chain links TRBV11-2 with TRBJ1-2, with D perhaps matching TRBD1 (5 bases). Germline CDR1 SGHAT, CDR2 FQNNGV. With 0 bases removed from V and 5 bases from J, the gap between germline ends came to 16 bases. The CDR3 runs 16 residues. The chain's CDR3 is CASSLDWGRAGYGYTF. The CDR3 coding sequence is TGTGCCAGCAGCTTAGACTGGGGACGGGCTGGGTATGGCTACACCTTC.

This clone appeared once. The J gene is TRBJ1-2, the V gene TRBV29-1; 7 bases match TRBD1. The CDR3 length is 13 residues. Germline CDR1 is SQVTM and CDR2 is ANQGSEA. The V and J ends lost 6 bases and 8 bases, in that order; junction bases with no gene match: 12. The CDR3 nucleotides read TGCAGCGTAGCCCGAGAGGGGGCGCAGGGCTACACCTTC. Its translation is CSVAREGAQGYTF.

CDR3 residues: CASSSMDRNEKLFF. The DNA of the CDR3 is TGTGCCAGCAGTTCGATGGATAGGAATGAAAAACTGTTTTTT. The rearrangement uses TRBV28 and TRBJ1-4; D is undetermined. Per germline, CDR1 MDHEN and CDR2 SYDVKM. The ends were cut back, 4 bases at V and 5 bases at J, with 11 bases in the middle. This CDR3 is built from 14 residues.

The chain recombines TRBV11-2 with TRBJ1-4; tentative D call: TRBD1 (6 bases). The germline V gene has CDR1 SGHAT and CDR2 FQNNGV. V dropped 6 bases and J dropped 8 bases, with 22 bases sitting between them. The CDR3 contains 16 residues. The CDR3 DNA sequence: TGTGCCAGCAGACAAGGCTTCGGGGGGGCCGGGGAAAAACTGTTTTTT. Amino acids: CASRQGFGGAGEKLFF.

The rearrangement joins TRBV28 to TRBJ2-1, with 8 positions matching TRBD2. The CDR3 has 15 amino acids. CDR1 and CDR2 from the germline V gene are MDHEN and SYDVKM. V lost 5 bases and J lost 0; bases outside the gene matches: 3. The CDR3 DNA follows: TGTGCCAGCAGTCCGGGGACTAGCTCCTACAATGAGCAGTTCTTC. It is translated as CASSPGTSSYNEQFF.

A single count supports this clone. CDR3 bases: TGTGCCAGCAGTCTGGTGGCGTTGGGTGAAAAACTGTTTTTT. Protein: CASSLVALGEKLFF. This chain joins TRBV6-5 and TRBJ1-4; unclear D gene. The CDR3 contains 14 residues. Germline V gene lookup returns CDR1 MNHEY and CDR2 SVGAGI. Trimming removed 5 bases at V and 7 bases at J, with 14 bases between.

In this sample, this clone turned up once. The V and J genes are TRBV14 and TRBJ2-7; maybe TRBD1 (6 bases). The V gene's germline CDR1 is SGHDN and CDR2 FVKESK. The CDR3 contains 12 residues. V was shortened by 1 base and J by 6 bases, with 7 bases between the two germline ends. The CDR3 sequence is CASSQVGGEQYF. CDR3 coding DNA: TGTGCCAGCAGCCAAGTAGGGGGCGAGCAGTACTTC.

The chain is built from TRBV20-1 and TRBJ1-3; D unresolved. Looked up from germline, CDR1 is DFQATT and CDR2 is SNEGSKA (reference sequence). The CDR3 is made up of 13 amino acids. V was clipped by 3 bases and J by 5 bases, with 11 bases between them. The CDR3 region is CSASGRTRNTIYF. The CDR3 nucleotides are TGCAGTGCTAGTGGACGGACTCGAAACACCATATATTTT.

This clone was detected once. The chain is built from TRBV10-3 and TRBJ2-1, with a possible D match to TRBD1 (5 bases). V dropped 4 bases and J dropped 8 bases, with 12 bases sitting between them. CDR3 length equals 13 residues. Germline V gives CDR1 ENHRY, CDR2 SYGVKD. DNA for the CDR3: TGTGCCATCAGTGCGGTCAGGGTCCATGAGCAGTTCTTC. It yields the protein CAISAVRVHEQFF.